This entry is about one T cell receptor (beta chain). Only in-frame clones appear in the TCRdb table, and some are missing; sequencing was by immunoSEQ multiplex PCR. The sample contains tens of thousands of clones, 87% of which appear only once. This entry comes from a study of blood T cell repertoires in COVID-19. This CDR3 contains 16 residues. The V end was cut by 0 bases, the J end by 4 bases, with 15 bases between. Germline CDR1 and CDR2: LGHDT and YNNKEL (reference sequence). The clonotype originates from a woman aged 50 to 60 with active or convalescent COVID-19. Sequencing input: peripheral blood. V usage is TRBV3-1 (or the pseudogene TRBV3-2) and J usage is TRBJ1-2; D unresolved. CDR3 amino acids: CASSQDFSRRLYGYTF. CDR3 nucleotide sequence: TGTGCCAGCAGCCAAGATTTTTCGAGGAGGCTCTATGGCTACACCTTC.